The following is a T cell receptor beta chain sequence with its context. TCRdb re-derived calls from the 5' RACE reads in MiXCR, one entry per CDR3 protein. The sample includes over 500,000 distinct CDR3 sequences, around 15% of them seen just once. This sample was included in a study of T-cell memory formation after mild COVID-19. CDR1 and CDR2 from the germline V gene are SGHVS and FNYEAQ. The CDR3 contains 16 residues. With V trimmed by 4 bases and J by 3 bases, 8 bases remained unmatched. The sequence came from an adult woman who had mild COVID-19 (a few samples of this study predate the infection). Cell type and time point are not known. The specimen sequenced was PBMCs or a T cell subset sorted from them (not recorded which). The chain couples TRBV7-6 to TRBJ2-3; 9 bases match TRBD1. The CDR3 spells CASSWGQGKGTDTQYF. The CDR3 region has the DNA TGTGCCAGCAGCTGGGGACAGGGAAAGGGTACAGATACGCAGTATTTT. Variable domain in full (rest from reference TRBV7-6 and TRBJ2-3): GAGVSQSPRYKVTKRGQDVALRCDPISGHVSLYWYRQALGQGPEFLTYFNYEAQQDKSGLPNDRFSAERPEGSISTLTIQRTEQRDSAMYRCASSWGQGKGTDTQYFGPGTRLTVL.